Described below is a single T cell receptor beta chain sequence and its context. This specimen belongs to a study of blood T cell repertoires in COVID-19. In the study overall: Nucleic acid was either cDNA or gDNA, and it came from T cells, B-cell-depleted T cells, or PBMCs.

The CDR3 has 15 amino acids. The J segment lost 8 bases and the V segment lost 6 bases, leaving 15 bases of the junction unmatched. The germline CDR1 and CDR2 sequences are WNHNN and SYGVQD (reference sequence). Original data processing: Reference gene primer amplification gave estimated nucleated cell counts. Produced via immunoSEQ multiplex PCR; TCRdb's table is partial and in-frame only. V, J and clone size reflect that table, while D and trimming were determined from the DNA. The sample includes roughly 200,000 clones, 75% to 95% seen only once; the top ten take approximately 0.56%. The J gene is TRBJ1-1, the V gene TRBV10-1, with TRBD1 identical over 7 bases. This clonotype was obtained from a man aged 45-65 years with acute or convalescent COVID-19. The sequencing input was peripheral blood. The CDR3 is CASSVAGTVNREAFF. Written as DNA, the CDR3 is TGCGCCAGCAGCGTCGCCGGGACAGTAAATAGGGAAGCTTTCTTT.